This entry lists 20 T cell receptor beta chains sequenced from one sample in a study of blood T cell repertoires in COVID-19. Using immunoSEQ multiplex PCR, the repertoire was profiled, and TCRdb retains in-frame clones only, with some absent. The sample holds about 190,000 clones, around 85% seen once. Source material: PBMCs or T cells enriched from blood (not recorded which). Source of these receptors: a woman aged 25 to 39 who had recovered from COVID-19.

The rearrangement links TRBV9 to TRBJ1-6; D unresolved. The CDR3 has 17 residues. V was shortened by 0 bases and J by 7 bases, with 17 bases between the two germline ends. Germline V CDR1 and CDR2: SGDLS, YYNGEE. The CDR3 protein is CASSVGVLVPENSPLHF. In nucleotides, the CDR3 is TGTGCCAGCAGCGTAGGAGTTTTGGTCCCTGAGAATTCACCCCTCCACTTT. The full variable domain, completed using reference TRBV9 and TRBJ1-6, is DSGVTQTPKHLITATGQRVTLRCSPRSGDLSVYWYQQSLDQGLQFLIQYYNGEERAKGNILERFSAQQFPDLHSELNLSSLELGDSALYFCASSVGVLVPENSPLHFGNGTRLTVT.

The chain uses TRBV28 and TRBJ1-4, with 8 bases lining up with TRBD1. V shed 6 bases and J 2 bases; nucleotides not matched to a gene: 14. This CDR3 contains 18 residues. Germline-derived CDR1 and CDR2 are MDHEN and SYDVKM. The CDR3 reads CASRQGAGGSKTNEKLFF. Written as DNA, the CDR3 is TGTGCCAGCAGACAAGGGGCAGGGGGCAGTAAGACTAATGAAAAACTGTTTTTT.

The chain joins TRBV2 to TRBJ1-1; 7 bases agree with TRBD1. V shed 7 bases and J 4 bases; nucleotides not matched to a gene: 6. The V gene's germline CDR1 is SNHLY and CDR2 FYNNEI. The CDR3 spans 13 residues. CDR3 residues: CASTEGAGTEAFF. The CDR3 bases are TGTGCCAGCACCGAGGGGGCGGGCACTGAAGCTTTCTTT. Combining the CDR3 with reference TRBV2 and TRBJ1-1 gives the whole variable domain EPEVTQTPSHQVTQMGQEVILRCVPISNHLYFYWYRQILGQKVEFLVSFYNNEISEKSEIFDDQFSVERPDGSNFTLKIRSTKLEDSAMYFCASTEGAGTEAFFGQGTRLTVV.

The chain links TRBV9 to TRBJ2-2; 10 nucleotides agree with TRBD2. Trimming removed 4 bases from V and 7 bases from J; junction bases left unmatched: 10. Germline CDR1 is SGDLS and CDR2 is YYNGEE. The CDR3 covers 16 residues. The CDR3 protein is CASSPPGLAINGELFF. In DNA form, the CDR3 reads TGTGCCAGCAGCCCCCCGGGACTAGCGATCAACGGGGAGCTGTTTTTT.

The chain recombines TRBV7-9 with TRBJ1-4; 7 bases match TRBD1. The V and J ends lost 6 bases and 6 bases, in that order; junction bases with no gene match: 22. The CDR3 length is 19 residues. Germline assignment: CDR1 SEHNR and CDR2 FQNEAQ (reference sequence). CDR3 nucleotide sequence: TGTGCCAGCAGTGTAGACCGGGACAGCCCTATTCTAAGGCATGAAAAACTGTTTTTT. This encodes CASSVDRDSPILRHEKLFF.

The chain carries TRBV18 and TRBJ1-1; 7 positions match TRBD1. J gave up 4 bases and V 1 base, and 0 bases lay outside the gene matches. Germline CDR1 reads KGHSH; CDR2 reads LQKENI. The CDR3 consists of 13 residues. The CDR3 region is CASSPQGATEAFF. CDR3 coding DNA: TGTGCCAGCTCACCACAGGGGGCCACTGAAGCTTTCTTT. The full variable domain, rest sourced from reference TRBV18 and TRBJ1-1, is NAGVMQNPRHLVRRRGQEARLRCSPMKGHSHVYWYRQLPEEGLKFMVYLQKENIIDESGMPKERFSAEFPKEGPSILRIQQVVRGDSAAYFCASSPQGATEAFFGQGTRLTVV.

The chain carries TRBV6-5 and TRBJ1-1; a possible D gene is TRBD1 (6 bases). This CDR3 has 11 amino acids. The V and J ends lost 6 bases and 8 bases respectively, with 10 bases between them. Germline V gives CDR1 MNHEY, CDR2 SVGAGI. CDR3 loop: CASSTGTEAFF. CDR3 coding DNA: TGTGCCAGCAGCACCGGGACAGAAGCTTTCTTT.

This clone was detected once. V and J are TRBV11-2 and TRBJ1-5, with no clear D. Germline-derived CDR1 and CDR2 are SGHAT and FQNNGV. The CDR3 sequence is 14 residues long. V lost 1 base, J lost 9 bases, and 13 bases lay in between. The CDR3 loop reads CASSLAGYNTPQHF. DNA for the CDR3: TGTGCCAGCAGCTTAGCAGGTTACAATACGCCCCAGCATTTT.

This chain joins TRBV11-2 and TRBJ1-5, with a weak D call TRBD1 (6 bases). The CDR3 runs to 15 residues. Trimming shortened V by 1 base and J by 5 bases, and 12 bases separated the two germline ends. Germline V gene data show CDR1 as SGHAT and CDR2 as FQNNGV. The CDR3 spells CASSLGTEVYQPQHF. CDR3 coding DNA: TGTGCCAGCAGCTTAGGGACAGAGGTCTATCAGCCCCAGCATTTT.

The CDR3 loop is CASSSFGGTEAFF. In DNA form, the CDR3 reads TGCGCCAGCAGCTCCTTTGGCGGCACTGAAGCTTTCTTT. The genes are TRBV5-1 and TRBJ1-1; D is uncertain. V was pared by 3 bases and J by 4 bases, with 10 bases between. This CDR3 is 13 amino acids long. Germline CDR1 is SGHRS and CDR2 is YFSETQ.

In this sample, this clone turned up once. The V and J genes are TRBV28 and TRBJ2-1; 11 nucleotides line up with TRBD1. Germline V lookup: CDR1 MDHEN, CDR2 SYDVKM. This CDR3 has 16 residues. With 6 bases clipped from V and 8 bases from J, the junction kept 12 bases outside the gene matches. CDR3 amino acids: CASSRAGTGGRDEQFF. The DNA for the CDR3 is TGTGCCAGCAGCAGAGCCGGGACAGGGGGACGCGATGAGCAGTTCTTC.

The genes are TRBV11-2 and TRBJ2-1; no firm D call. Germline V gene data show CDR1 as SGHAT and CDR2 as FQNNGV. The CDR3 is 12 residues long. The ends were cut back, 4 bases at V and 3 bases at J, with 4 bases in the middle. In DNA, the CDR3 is TGTGCCAGCAGCTCCAACTACAATGAGCAGTTCTTC. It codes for CASSSNYNEQFF.

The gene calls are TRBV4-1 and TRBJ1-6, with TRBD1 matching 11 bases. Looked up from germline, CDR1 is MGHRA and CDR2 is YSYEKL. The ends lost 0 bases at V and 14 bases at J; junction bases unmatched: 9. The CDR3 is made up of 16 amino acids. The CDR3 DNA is TGCGCCAGCAGCCAAGATACTGGACAGGGGGCGGGATCCCTCCACTTT. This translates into CASSQDTGQGAGSLHF.

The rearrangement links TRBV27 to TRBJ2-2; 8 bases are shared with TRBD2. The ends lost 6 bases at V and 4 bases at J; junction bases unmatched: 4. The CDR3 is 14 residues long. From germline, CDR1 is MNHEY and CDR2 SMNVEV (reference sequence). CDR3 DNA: TGTGCCAGCAGCAGCGGGAGTGGCACCGGGGAGCTGTTTTTT. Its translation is CASSSGSGTGELFF.

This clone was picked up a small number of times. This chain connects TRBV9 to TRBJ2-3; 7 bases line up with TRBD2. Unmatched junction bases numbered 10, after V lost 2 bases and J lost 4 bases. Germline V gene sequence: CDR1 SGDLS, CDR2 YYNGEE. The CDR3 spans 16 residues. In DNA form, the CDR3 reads TGTGCCAGCAGCGTGTACGGCGGGAGTGAGGCAGATACGCAGTATTTT. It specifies CASSVYGGSEADTQYF.

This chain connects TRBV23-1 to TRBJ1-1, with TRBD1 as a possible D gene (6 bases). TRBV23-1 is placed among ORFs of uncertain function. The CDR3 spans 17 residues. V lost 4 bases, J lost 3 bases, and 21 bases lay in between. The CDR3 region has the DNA TGCGCCAGCAGTCGACCCTCCGGGACAACTCTTGACACTGAAGCTTTCTTT. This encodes CASSRPSGTTLDTEAFF.

CDR3 residues: CASSTPYATGFARVTGELFF. CDR3 sequence (DNA): TGTGCCAGTAGTACCCCATACGCGACAGGGTTCGCCAGAGTTACCGGGGAGCTGTTTTTT. V and J are TRBV19 and TRBJ2-2; 7 positions agree with TRBD1. CDR1 LNHDA and CDR2 SQIVND come from the germline V gene (reference sequence). Trimming at V came to 4 bases and at J to 5 bases, leaving 22 bases not matched to a gene. This CDR3 comprises 20 residues.

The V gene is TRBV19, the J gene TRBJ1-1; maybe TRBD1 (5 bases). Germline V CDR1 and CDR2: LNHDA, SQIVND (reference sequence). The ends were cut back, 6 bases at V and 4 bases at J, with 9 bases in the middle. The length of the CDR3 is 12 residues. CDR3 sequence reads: CASSAGITEAFF. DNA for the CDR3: TGTGCCAGTAGCGCAGGGATCACTGAAGCTTTCTTT.

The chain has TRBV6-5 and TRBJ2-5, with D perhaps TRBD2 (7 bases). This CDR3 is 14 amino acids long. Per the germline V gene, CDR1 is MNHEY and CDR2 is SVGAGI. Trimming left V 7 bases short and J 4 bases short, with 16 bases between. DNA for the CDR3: TGTGCCAGCATGGGAGGGGGGAGGGTAGAGACCCAGTACTTC. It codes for CASMGGGRVETQYF.

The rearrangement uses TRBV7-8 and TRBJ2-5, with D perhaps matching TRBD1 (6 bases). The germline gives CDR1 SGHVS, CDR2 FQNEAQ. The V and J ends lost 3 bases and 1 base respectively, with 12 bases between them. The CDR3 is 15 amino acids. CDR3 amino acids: CASSLPSGVQETQYF. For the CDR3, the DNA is TGTGCCAGCAGCTTGCCGTCAGGGGTCCAAGAGACCCAGTACTTC.